This T cell receptor beta chain comes out of a study of regulatory T cells in long-lasting Graves disease (dated by TCRdb to the early 2020s). General notes on the study: Patients with newly diagnosed Graves' disease had been on antithyroid drugs for under 3 months. Patients with persistent Graves' disease were compared with patients with newly diagnosed Graves' disease using TCR sequencing and RNA sequencing of peripheral blood. The study was registered as a clinical trial and conducted in China. A total of roughly 35 samples underwent TCR sequencing: roughly 13 from persistent and roughly 20 from newly diagnosed Graves' disease patients.

Worth noting for this clonotype: No antigen is known for it. It may be a read error: a sequence one base away is much more abundant. This likely comes from a read error, as the CDR3 has no conserved phenylalanine or tryptophan at its end.

Interpreted using the paper, the time point label stands for: newly diagnosed GD, antithyroid drugs for less than 3 months. RNA was extracted from PBMCs in TRIzol for both TCR sequencing and RNA sequencing. The diagnosis of Graves' disease was made according to American Thyroid Association guidelines. The patients came from an endocrinology department in Xi'an, China. From each patient, around 9 milliliters of peripheral blood was collected into an EDTA anticoagulant tube. Ficoll Paque Plus density gradient separation was used to isolate PBMCs, and no further T cell sorting was performed. An Agilent 2100 Bioanalyzer and agarose gel were used to check RNA quality, while a NanoDrop 2000 measured RNA concentration. The CDR3 sequence runs 15 residues, both termini included. The only DNA kept is the CDR3, 45 bases in frame from the first base. Trimming accounts for 0 bases at V and 6 bases at J, while the number of junction bases matched to no gene is 9. Per the germline V gene (reference sequence), DFQATT is the CDR1 and SNEGSKA is the CDR2.

What the study reported, not specific to this receptor: As a limitation, the authors acknowledged that the small sample size may reduce accuracy. A larger number of public clonotypes was shared among persistent patients (approximately 3,000) than among newly diagnosed patients (roughly 970). Compared with newly diagnosed patients, patients with persistent Graves' disease had lower TCR Shannon entropy and fewer highly expanded clones, which suggests clonal expansion. Persistent disease showed preferential use of TRBV28, TRBJ1-2 and TRBJ2-5, whereas newly diagnosed disease favored TRBV20-1 and TRBJ2-1. Sequencing and analysis were restricted to the TCR beta chain. Peripheral blood alone was examined, since thyroid tissue, which constituted the primary lesion, could not be accessed.

Library preparation employed multiplex PCR. The sample was run on an Illumina HiSeq 4000. CDR3 regions were amplified by Arm-PCR with iRepertoire HTBI primers to construct TCR beta libraries. Gel purification was performed on PCR products prior to sequencing. The paper's data handling went like this. A total of 62 TRBV and 14 TRBJ segments were identified across samples and were used for gene usage analysis of CDR3 amino acid clonotypes. COPE and FqMerger were used to merge filtered high-quality paired reads into contigs. BLAST was used to align contigs to IMGT TRBV, TRBD and TRBJ reference genes, and CDR3 was defined according to IMGT. Clonotypes above 0.1% frequency were classified as highly expanded clones. Shannon entropy served as the measure of repertoire diversity, while the Gini coefficient captured V-J evenness. Clonotypes shared by more than one individual were considered public. The public reads were reanalyzed by TCRdb: fastp trimming at Q25, MiXCR alignment, in-frame beta chains only. Every CDR3 protein is listed once, alongside the most common genes and DNA of its rows. TCRdb's processing, not the authors', yielded these V and J calls. The sample includes 500,000 or so distinct CDR3 sequences, with about 16% observed a single time. The ten largest account for roughly 25% of the sample.

This sample also appeared in a second study, on T cells in Graves' hyperthyroidism and ophthalmopathy. The second study reports: A patient counted as having stable Graves' hyperthyroidism if no progression to ophthalmopathy occurred over 18 months of follow-up. The hyperthyroidism patients were between 18 and 65 years old and newly diagnosed, with a disease duration of less than 2 months. The study excluded patients with uncontrolled infections, other autoimmune diseases, pregnancy or lactation. Diagnoses were based on clinical symptoms, serum thyroxine and TRAb, thyroid ultrasound and orbital computed tomography. A first-round RT-PCR of the TCR CDR3 used the HTBI primer set with the Qiagen OneStep RT-PCR kit. Blood samples also contained most of the expanded thyroid clonotypes (frequency above 0.001), which suggests that blood repertoires may reflect thyroid immune responses. A 13 V-J signature model separated ophthalmopathy from stable hyperthyroidism, with around 90% sensitivity and about 81% specificity in cross-validation and 80%/75% in testing. In validation, the model predicted progression to ophthalmopathy a median of roughly six months before onset, with over 55% sensitivity and 72.22% specificity. A discovery cohort of approximately 97 patients, approximately 45 with Graves' ophthalmopathy and about 58 with stable Graves' hyperthyroidism, was used to find distinguishing TCR V-J signatures. Prospective prediction of ophthalmopathy was tested in an independent validation cohort of about 19 hyperthyroidism patients and around 16 patients who later progressed to ophthalmopathy. For training and testing, the 95 to 100 patients in the discovery cohort were randomly divided in a 7:3 ratio. In addition, the study compared T-cell repertoires in thyroid tissue and in blood from several Graves' hyperthyroidism patients. Following sampling, methimazole starting at 30 mg daily was given to hyperthyroidism patients, and high-dose intravenous methylprednisolone was given to ophthalmopathy patients. A second multiplex PCR round built the libraries, followed by size selection and purification. Libraries were sequenced paired-end with 100 bp reads on an Illumina HiSeq2000. SOAPnuke was used to process the raw data, throwing out any read that contained adapters or uncalled bases, had a mean Phred below 15, or lacked an exact constant-primer or identifier match. COPE v1.2.5 was used to merge the high-quality paired reads, and each unique nucleotide sequence was defined as a clonotype. MiTCR v1.1 was used to align clonotypes to the IMGT TRBV, TRBD and TRBJ reference segments. The analysis included only V-J combinations with a frequency above 0.0001, which together covered around 99% of the repertoires. A TCS score was defined as the ratio between F50 (clonal expansion) and ExV (chaos), using BLOSUM62-based TCRdist between CDR3 peptides within each V-J. Welch's t-statistics and random forest reduced around 510 V-J features to 13, which were used in a naive Bayes classifier (R e1071). Sample size was not statistically predetermined, and blinding of investigators to group allocation was not performed. The paper describes TCR Vbeta CDR3 sequencing of 120 to 150 peripheral blood samples, made up of 43 ophthalmopathy patients, approximately 73 hyperthyroidism patients and about 17 progressor patients.

The chain links TRBV20-1 with TRBJ1-1, and TRBD1 aligns with 8 junction nucleotides. The input for sequencing was peripheral blood mononuclear cells (PBMCs), taken at new diagnosis, from a patient treated with antithyroid drugs. The receptor was isolated from a woman aged 35-65 years with Graves disease. Donor details come from another sample of the same person, matched by shared clones. The CDR3 loop reads CSARDHVTGVPEAFS. The DNA sequence reads TGCAGTGCTAGAGACCATGTGACAGGGGTCCCTGAAGCTTTCTCT.